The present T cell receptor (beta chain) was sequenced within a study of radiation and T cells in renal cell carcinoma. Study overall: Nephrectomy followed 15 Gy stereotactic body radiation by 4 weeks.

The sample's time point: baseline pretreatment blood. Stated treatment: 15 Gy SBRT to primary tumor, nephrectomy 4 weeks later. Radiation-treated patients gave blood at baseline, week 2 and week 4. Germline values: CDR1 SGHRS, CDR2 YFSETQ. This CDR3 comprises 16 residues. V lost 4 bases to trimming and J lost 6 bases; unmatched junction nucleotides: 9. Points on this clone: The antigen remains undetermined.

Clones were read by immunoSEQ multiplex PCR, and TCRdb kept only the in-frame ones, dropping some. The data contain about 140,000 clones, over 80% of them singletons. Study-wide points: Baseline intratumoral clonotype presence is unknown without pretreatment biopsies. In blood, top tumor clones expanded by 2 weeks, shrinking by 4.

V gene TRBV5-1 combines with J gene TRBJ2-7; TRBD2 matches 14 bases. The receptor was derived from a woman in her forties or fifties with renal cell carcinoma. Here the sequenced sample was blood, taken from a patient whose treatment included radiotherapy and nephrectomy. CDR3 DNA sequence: TGCGCCAGCAGCCCCACCGGGACTAGCGGGAGAGGCGAGCAGTACTTC. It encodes CASSPTGTSGRGEQYF.